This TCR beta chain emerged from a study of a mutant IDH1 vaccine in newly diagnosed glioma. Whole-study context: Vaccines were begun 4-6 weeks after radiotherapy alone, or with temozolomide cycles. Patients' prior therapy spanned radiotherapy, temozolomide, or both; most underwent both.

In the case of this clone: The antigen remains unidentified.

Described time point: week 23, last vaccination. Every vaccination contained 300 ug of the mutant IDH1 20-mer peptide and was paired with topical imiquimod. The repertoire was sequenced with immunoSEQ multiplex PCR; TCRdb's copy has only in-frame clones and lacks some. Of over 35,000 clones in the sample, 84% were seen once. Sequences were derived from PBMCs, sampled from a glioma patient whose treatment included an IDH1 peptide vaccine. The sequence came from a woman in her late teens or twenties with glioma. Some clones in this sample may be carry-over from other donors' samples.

CDR3 amino acids: CASSVVSSGRGNEQFF. For the CDR3, the DNA is TGTGCCAGCAGCGTAGTGTCTAGCGGGAGGGGGAATGAGCAGTTCTTC. The chain recombines TRBV9 with TRBJ2-1, with 12 bases that match TRBD2. This CDR3 contains 16 residues. Unmatched junction bases numbered 5, after V lost 0 bases and J lost 7 bases. Germline V gene data show CDR1 as SGDLS and CDR2 as YYNGEE.